This T cell receptor beta chain was captured in a study of cytomegalovirus exposure and HLA in healthy donors. Study-level findings and limits: Roughly even sequencing depth across donors was the assumption behind the presence/absence analyses. The study put under 200 TCR beta chains on its list as cytomegalovirus-associated. Earlier analysis found most TCR beta V segments productive about 90% or about 30% of the time. Equally common other TCR beta chains were less clonally expanded than HLA-associated ones, a later analysis found.

The germline CDR1 and CDR2 sequences are MDHEN and SYDVKM. This CDR3 is 14 amino acids long. The V and J ends lost 7 bases and 7 bases respectively, with 17 bases between them. Comment on this clone: Its antigen is unidentified.

Vbeta (60) and Jbeta (13) primers were used in the PCR. The protocol was immunoSEQ multiplex PCR, while the TCRdb copy is restricted to in-frame clones and leaves out a portion. This sample has approximately 200,000 clones, with roughly 80% found just once. The chain recombines TRBV28 with TRBJ2-1, with a weak D call TRBD1 (6 bases). The TCR comes from a woman in her twenties or thirties in good health and CMV-seropositive. What was sequenced was PBMCs. CDR3 residues: CASKTGRGWNEQFF. CDR3 nucleotide sequence: TGTGCCAGCAAGACAGGTAGAGGGTGGAATGAGCAGTTCTTC.